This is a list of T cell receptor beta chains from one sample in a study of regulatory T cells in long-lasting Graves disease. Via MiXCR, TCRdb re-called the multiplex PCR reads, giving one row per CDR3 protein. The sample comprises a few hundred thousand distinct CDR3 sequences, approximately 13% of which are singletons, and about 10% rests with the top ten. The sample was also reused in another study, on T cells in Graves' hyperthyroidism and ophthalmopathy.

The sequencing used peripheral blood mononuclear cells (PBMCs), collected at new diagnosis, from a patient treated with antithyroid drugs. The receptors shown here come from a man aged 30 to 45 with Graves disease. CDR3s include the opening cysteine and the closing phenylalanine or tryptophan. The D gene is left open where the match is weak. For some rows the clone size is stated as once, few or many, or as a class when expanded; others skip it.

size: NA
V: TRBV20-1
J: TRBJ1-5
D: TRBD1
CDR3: CSAPPRQGYNQPQHF
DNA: TGCAGTGCTCCGCCCAGACAGGGCTACAATCAGCCCCAGCATTTT

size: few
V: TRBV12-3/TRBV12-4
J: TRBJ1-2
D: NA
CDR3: CASSFRGTNYGYTF
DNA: TGTGCCAGCAGTTTTCGGGGGACGAACTATGGCTACACCTTC

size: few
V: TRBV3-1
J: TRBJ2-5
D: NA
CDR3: CASSQRLTSETQYF
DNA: TGTGCCAGCAGCCAGCGCCTAACTTCGGAGACCCAGTACTTC

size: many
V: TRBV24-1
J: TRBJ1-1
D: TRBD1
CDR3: CATSGQTGILQGAFF
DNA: TGTGCCACCAGTGGACAGACAGGGATCCTACAGGGGGCTTTCTTT

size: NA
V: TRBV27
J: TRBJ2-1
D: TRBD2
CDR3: CASKLAGGNEQFF
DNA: TGTGCCAGCAAGCTAGCGGGAGGCAATGAGCAGTTCTTC

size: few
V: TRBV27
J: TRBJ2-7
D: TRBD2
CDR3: CASSLLAGEIDEQYF
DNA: TGTGCCAGCAGTTTACTAGCGGGAGAAATCGACGAGCAGTACTTC

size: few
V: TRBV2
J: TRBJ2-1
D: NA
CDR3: CASSEAAGQETRYF
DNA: TGTGCCAGCAGTGAAGCCGCGGGGCAAGAGACCCGGTACTTC

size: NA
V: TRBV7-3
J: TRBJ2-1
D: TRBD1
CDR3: CASSLGQGTEQFF
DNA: TGTGCCAGCAGCTTAGGACAGGGAACTGAGCAGTTCTTC

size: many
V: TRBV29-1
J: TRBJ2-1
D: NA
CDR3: CSVGKGVRRSSYNEQFF
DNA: TGCAGCGTTGGAAAGGGTGTCCGCCGAAGCTCCTACAATGAGCAGTTCTTC

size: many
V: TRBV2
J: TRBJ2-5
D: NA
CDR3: CASSADRHQETQYF
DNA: TGTGCCAGCAGTGCCGACAGGCACCAAGAGACCCAGTACTTC

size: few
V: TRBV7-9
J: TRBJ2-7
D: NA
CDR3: CASSSSQRVEQYF
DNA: TGTGCCAGCAGCTCGAGTCAGCGGGTCGAGCAGTACTTC

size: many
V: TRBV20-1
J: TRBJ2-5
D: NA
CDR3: CSARPRGTQYF
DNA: TGCAGTGCTAGACCTCGTGGGACCCAGTACTTC